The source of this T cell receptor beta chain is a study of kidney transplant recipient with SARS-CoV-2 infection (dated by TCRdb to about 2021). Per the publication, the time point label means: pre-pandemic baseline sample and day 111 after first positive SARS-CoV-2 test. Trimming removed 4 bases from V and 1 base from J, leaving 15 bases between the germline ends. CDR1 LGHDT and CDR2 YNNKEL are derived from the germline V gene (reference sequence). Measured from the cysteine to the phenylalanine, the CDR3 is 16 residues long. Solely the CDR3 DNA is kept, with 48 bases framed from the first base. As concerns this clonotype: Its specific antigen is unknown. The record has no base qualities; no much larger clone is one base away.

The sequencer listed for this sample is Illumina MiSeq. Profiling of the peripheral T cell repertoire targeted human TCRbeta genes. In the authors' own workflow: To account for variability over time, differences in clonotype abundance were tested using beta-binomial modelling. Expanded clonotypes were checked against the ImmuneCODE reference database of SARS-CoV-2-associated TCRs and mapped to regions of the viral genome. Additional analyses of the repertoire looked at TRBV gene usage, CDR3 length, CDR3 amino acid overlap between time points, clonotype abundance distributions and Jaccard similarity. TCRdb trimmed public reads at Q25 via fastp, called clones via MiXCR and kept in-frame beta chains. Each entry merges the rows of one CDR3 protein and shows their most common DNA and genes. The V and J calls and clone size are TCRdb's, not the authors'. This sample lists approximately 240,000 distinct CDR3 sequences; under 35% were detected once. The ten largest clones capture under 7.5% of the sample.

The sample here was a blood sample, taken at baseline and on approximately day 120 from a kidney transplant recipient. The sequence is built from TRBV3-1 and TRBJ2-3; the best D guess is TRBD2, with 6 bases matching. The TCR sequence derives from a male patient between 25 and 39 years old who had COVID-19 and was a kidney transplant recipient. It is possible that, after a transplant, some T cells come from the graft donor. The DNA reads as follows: TGTGCCAGCAGCCGGTCGGGGCGGAGGGGCACAGATACGCAGTATTTT. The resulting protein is CASSRSGRRGTDTQYF.